Listed below are T cell receptor beta chains from one sample, sequenced in a study of T cell repertoires in cytomegalovirus infection. Via MiXCR, TCRdb re-called the reads, giving one row per CDR3 protein. Of about a million distinct CDR3 sequences in the sample, 30% to 40% were seen once. Their antigens remain unidentified. This sample comprised cultured CD8+ T cells from PBMCs, obtained from culture after CMV antigen stimulation. Receptors were obtained from a human donor in good health (CMV status not recorded). Some clones in this sample may be carry-over from other donors' samples. Both conserved end residues are part of each CDR3. The order of the fields is V gene, clone size, D gene, J gene, CDR3 DNA, CDR3 protein. D genes are given only for firm matches. Clone size appears in some rows only: once, few, many, or a class for an expanded clone.

TRBV11-3,.,.,TRBJ2-2,TGTGCCAGCAGCTTAATCCCGCCCGGAAGGGGGACCGGGGAGCTGTTTTTT,CASSLIPPGRGTGELFF
TRBV19,.,.,TRBJ2-1,TGTGCCAGTAGTATTGGTCCCAATGAGCAGTTCTTC,CASSIGPNEQFF
TRBV7-2,.,TRBD2,TRBJ2-3,TGTGCCAGCAGCCCAGCGGGGACGAGCACAGATACGCAGTATTTT,CASSPAGTSTDTQYF
TRBV4-3,few,.,TRBJ1-6,TGCGCCAGCAGCCAAGAGGCGGGATCACCCCTCCACTTT,CASSQEAGSPLHF
TRBV7-7,.,.,TRBJ2-2,TGTGCTAGCAGCTTCGGCCGGGGGAGGTCCGGGGAGCTGTTTTTT,CASSFGRGRSGELFF
TRBV7-6,.,TRBD1,TRBJ2-7,TGTGCCAGCAGCTCCGGGACAGGGACCTTCTACGAGCAGTACTTC,CASSSGTGTFYEQYF
TRBV7-9,.,.,TRBJ1-1,TGTGCCAGCAGCTCCAGGGGTACGGACCTCAACACTGAAGCTTTCTTT,CASSSRGTDLNTEAFF
TRBV7-9,few,.,TRBJ1-1,TGTGCCAGCATCACCCCCGGGGGGGCTTTCTTT,CASITPGGAFF
TRBV6-5,.,.,TRBJ1-3,TGTGCCAGCAGTTACGGGGGCCTTAGAAACACCATATATTTT,CASSYGGLRNTIYF
TRBV10-3,.,TRBD2,TRBJ2-5,TGTGCCATCAGTGAGTCGACTGTGACTAGCGGGCAAGAGACCCAGTACTTC,CAISESTVTSGQETQYF
TRBV7-6,many,TRBD1,TRBJ1-1,TGTGCCAGCAGCTTAGATGACAGGGTTGACACTGAAGCTTTCTTT,CASSLDDRVDTEAFF
TRBV2,few,TRBD2,TRBJ2-1,TGCATTACGGGGGGTCCCGCTGATGAGCAGTTCTTC,CITGGPADEQFF
TRBV12-3/TRBV12-4,few,TRBD1,TRBJ1-2,TGTGCCAGCAGTCCTACAGGGGGCATCTATGGCTACACCTTC,CASSPTGGIYGYTF
TRBV7-9,.,.,TRBJ2-5,TGTGCCAGCAGCTACCAGGAGGCGAGAGAGACCCAGTACTTC,CASSYQEARETQYF
TRBV6-5,.,.,TRBJ2-5,TGTGCCAGCAGTTACGGACAGAGCCTTAAAGAGACCCAGTACTTC,CASSYGQSLKETQYF
TRBV7-9,few,.,TRBJ1-5,TGTGCCTCCCAGGAGGGTTACAATCAGCCCCAGCATTTT,CASQEGYNQPQHF
TRBV3-1,.,.,TRBJ2-5,TGTGCCAGCAGCCACCCTTTAAGGGGAGAGACCCAGTACTTC,CASSHPLRGETQYF